The source of this T cell receptor beta chain is a study of shared clonotypes between healthy human individuals. Worth noting for this clone: This same CDR3 is encoded by further DNA sequences in the sample.

The data were produced by immunoSEQ multiplex PCR, yet TCRdb's version contains in-frame clones alone and is incomplete. The sample has some 2 million clones, about 95% seen once. Trimming removed 0 bases from V and 2 bases from J, with 12 bases in between. Germline CDR1 reads SGDLS; CDR2 reads YYNGEE. This CDR3 has 16 residues. CD45RO negativity and positive selection for CCR7 defined naive CD8 cells, a population that excluded terminally differentiated effector memory CD45RA+ cells. The rearrangement uses TRBV9 and TRBJ2-1; D might be TRBD1 or TRBD2, each matching 6 bases. The clonotype was recovered from a man aged 18 to 35 in good health. The specimen was naive CD8+ T cells sorted from blood. CDR3 nucleotides: TGTGCCAGCAGCGTAGTAGGGGGGCCCACCTACAATGAGCAGTTCTTC. Protein product: CASSVVGGPTYNEQFF.